This TCR beta chain was documented in a study of T-cell reconstitution after alpha-beta-depleted transplantation in children. Study conclusions and caveats: Newly produced T cells mostly accounted for T-cell counts and diversity one year post-transplant.

This clonotype was counted at least ten times. Its specificity is unknown. Unique molecular identifiers featured in how the TCRbeta library was prepared. TCRdb ran MiXCR on the PCR reads and lists one entry per CDR3 protein. The sample yields 200,000 to 250,000 distinct CDR3 sequences, roughly 7% seen once. Germline lookup yields CDR1 MDHEN and CDR2 SYDVKM. The V and J ends lost 7 bases and 1 base respectively, with 14 bases between them. The CDR3 length is 15 residues. The rearrangement links TRBV28 to TRBJ2-4, with D unclear. Sample: PBMCs, taken before TCRalphabeta/CD19-depleted stem cell transplant. The TCR comes from a boy aged 2-15 years with acute lymphoblastic leukemia, due to receive a stem cell transplant. CDR3 loop: CASNYKELAKNIQYF. The CDR3 DNA follows: TGTGCCAGCAATTACAAGGAGCTCGCCAAAAACATTCAGTACTTC.